This TCR beta chain emerged from a study of control samples from healthy donors and cancer patients. The CDR3 is 15 residues long. Germline V gene sequence: CDR1 SSHAT, CDR2 FNYEAQ (reference sequence). V trimming: 4 bases; J trimming: 6 bases; junction bases outside the gene matches: 7. Generated by immunoSEQ multiplex PCR, the TCRdb table keeps only in-frame clones and is missing some. This sample yields 200,000 or so clones, of which just under 95% are seen a single time; less than 1.6% belongs to the top ten. V usage is TRBV7-7 and J usage is TRBJ2-2; 8 bases map to TRBD1. The sequenced material came from blood. This receptor was obtained from a man aged 50 or older in good health. The CDR3 DNA reads as TGTGCCAGCAGCTCAATACCGGGACAGGCCGGGGAGCTGTTTTTT. As protein: CASSSIPGQAGELFF.